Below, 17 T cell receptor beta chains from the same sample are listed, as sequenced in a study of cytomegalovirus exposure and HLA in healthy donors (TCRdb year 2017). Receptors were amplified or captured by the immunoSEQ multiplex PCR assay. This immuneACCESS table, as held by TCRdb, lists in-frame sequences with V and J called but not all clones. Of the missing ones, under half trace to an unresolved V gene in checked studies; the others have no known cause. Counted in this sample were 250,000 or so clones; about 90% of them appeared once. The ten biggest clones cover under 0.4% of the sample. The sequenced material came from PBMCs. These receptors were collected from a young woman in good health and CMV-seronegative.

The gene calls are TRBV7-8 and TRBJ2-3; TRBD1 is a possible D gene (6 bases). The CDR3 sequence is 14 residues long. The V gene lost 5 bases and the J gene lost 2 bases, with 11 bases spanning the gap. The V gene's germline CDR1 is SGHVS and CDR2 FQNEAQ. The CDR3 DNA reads TGTGCCAGCAGCCCGACAGGCCCCACAGATACGCAGTATTTT. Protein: CASSPTGPTDTQYF.

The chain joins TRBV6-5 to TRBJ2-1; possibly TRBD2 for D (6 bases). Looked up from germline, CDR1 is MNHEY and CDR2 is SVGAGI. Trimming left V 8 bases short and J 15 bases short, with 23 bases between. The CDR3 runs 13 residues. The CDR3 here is CASGFPAGARRFF. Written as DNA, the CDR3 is TGTGCCAGCGGGTTTCCAGCGGGCGCGCGGCGGTTCTTC.

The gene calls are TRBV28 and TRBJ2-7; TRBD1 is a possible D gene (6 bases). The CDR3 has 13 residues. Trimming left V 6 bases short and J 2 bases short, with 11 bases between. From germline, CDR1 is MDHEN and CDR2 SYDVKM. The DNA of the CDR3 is TGTGCCAGCAGACCGGGACAAACCTACGAGCAGTACTTC. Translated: CASRPGQTYEQYF.

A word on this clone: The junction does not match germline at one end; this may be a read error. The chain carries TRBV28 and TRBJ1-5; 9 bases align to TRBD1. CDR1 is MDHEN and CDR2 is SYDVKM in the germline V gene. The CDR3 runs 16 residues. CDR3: CASSLWDREGNQPQHF. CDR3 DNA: TGTGCCAGCAGTCTATGGGACAGGGAGGGCAATCAGCCCCAGCATTTT.

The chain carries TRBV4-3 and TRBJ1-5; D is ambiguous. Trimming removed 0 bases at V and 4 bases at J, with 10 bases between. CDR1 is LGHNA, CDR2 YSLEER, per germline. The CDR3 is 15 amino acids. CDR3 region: CASSQDTGLNQPQHF. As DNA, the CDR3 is TGCGCCAGCAGCCAAGATACGGGTCTTAATCAGCCCCAGCATTTT.

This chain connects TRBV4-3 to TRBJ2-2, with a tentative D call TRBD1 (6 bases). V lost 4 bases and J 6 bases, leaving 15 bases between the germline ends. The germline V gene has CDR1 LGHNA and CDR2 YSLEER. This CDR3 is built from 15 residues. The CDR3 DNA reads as TGCGCCAGCAGCCCAACTACAGGGTTCGCCGGGGAGCTGTTTTTT. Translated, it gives CASSPTTGFAGELFF.

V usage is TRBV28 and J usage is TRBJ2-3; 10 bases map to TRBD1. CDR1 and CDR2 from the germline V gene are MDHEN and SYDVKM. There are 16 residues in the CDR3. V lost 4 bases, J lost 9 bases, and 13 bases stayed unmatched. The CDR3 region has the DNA TGTGCCAGCAGTTCATCCGGACAGGGGGGGATTCGGACGCAGTATTTT. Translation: CASSSSGQGGIRTQYF.

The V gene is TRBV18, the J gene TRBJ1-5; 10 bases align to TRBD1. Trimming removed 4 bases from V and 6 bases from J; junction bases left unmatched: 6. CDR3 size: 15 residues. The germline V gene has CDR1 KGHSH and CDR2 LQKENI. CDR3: CASSRGQGDGQPQHF. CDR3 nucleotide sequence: TGTGCCAGCTCACGAGGACAGGGGGACGGTCAGCCCCAGCATTTT.

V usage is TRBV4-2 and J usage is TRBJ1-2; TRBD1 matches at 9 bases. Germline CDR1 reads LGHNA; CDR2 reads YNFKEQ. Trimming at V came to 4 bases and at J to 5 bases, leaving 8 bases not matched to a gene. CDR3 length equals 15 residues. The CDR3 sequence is CASSPRTGEGYGYTF. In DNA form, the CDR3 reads TGTGCCAGCAGCCCCCGGACAGGGGAGGGTTATGGCTACACCTTC.

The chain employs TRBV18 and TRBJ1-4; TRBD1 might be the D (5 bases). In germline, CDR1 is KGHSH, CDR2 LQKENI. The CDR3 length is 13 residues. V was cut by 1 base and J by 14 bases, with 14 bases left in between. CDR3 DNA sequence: TGTGCCAGCTCACCACGCGGGGGTTGGTCTCTGTTTTTT. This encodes CASSPRGGWSLFF.

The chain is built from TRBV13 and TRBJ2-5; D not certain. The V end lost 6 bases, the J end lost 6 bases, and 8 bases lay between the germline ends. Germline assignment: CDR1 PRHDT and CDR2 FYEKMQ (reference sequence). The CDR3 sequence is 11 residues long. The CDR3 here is CASSIEKTQYF. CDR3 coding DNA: TGTGCCAGCAGTATTGAGAAGACCCAGTACTTC.

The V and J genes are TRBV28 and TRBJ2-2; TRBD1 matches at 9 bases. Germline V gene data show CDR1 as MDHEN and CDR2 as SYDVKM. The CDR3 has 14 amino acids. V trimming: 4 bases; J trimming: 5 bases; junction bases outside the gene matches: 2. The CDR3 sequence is CASSWDRATGELFF. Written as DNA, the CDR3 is TGTGCCAGCAGTTGGGACAGGGCTACCGGGGAGCTGTTTTTT. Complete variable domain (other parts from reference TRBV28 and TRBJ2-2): DVKVTQSSRYLVKRTGEKVFLECVQDMDHENMFWYRQDPGLGLRLIYFSYDVKMKEKGDIPEGYSVSREKKERFSLILESASTNQTSMYLCASSWDRATGELFFGEGSRLTVL.

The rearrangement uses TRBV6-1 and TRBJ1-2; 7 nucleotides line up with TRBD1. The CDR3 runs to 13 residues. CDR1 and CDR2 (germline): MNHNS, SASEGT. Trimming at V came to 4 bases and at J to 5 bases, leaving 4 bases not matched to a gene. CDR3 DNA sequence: TGTGCCAGCAGTGCCCGGGACAGATATGGCTACACCTTC. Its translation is CASSARDRYGYTF.

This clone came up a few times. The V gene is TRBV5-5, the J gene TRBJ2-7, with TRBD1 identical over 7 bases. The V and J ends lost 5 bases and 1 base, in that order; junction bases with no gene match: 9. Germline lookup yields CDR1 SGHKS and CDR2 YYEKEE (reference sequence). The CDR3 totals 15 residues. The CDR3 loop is CASSVIGTASYEQYV. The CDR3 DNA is TGTGCCAGCAGTGTCATAGGGACAGCGTCCTACGAGCAGTACGTC.

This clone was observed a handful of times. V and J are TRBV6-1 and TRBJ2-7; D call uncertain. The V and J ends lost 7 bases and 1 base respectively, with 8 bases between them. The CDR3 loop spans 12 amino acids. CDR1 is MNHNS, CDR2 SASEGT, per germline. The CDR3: CASNGFSYEQYV. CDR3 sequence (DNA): TGTGCCAGCAACGGGTTTTCCTACGAGCAGTACGTC.

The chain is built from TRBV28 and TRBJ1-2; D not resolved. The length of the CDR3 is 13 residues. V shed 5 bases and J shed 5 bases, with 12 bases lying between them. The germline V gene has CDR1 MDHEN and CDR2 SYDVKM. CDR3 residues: CASSLTLIYGYTF. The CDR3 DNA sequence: TGTGCCAGCAGTCTTACATTGATTTATGGCTACACCTTC.

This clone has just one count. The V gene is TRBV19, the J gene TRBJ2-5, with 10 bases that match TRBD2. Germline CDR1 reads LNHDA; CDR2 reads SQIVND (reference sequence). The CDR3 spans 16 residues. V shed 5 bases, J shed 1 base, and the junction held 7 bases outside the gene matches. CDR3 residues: CASSANSGGTQETQYF. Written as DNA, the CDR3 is TGTGCCAGTAGTGCGAATAGCGGGGGGACCCAAGAGACCCAGTACTTC.